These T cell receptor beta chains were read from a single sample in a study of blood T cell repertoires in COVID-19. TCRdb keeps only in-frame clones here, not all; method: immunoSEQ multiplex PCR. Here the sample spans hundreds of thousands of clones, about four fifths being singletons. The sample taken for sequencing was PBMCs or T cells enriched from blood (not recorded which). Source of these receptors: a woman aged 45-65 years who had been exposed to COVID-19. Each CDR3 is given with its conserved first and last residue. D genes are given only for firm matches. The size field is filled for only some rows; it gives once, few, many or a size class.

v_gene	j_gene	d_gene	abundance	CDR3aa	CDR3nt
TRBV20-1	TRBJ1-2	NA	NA	CSASEQNDGYTF	TGCAGTGCTAGTGAACAGAACGATGGCTACACCTTC
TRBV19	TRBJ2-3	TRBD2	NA	CASSIGRGGGTDTQYF	TGTGCCAGTAGTATAGGTCGGGGGGGCGGTACAGATACGCAGTATTTT
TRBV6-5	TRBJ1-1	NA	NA	CASSRISGLGTEAFF	TGTGCCAGCAGTAGAATATCGGGACTAGGCACTGAAGCTTTCTTT
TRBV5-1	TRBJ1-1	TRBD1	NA	CASSSTGVLEAFF	TGCGCCAGCAGCTCGACAGGGGTCCTTGAAGCTTTCTTT
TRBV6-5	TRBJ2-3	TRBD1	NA	CASSYGQGAFYTQYF	TGTGCCAGCAGCTACGGACAGGGGGCTTTTTATACGCAGTATTTT
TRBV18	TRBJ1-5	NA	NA	CASSPQGGNQPQHF	TGTGCCAGCTCACCTCAGGGTGGCAATCAGCCCCAGCATTTT
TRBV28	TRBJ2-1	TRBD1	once	CASSFRRTGVKEQFF	TGTGCCAGCAGTTTTAGGAGGACAGGGGTAAAGGAGCAGTTCTTC
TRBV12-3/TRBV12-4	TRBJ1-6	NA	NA	CASSSGWNSPLHF	TGTGCCAGCAGTTCCGGTTGGAATTCACCCCTCCACTTT
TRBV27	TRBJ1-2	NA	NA	CASSQGGAGYGYTF	TGTGCCAGCAGCCAAGGGGGGGCCGGCTATGGCTACACCTTC
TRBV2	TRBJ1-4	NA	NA	CASRPDGGIGELGKLFF	TGTGCCAGCAGGCCCGATGGGGGGATCGGTGAACTCGGAAAACTGTTTTTT
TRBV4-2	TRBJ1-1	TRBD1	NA	CASSQEGQGLRSTEAFF	TGTGCCAGCAGCCAAGAAGGACAGGGCCTAAGGAGCACTGAAGCTTTCTTT
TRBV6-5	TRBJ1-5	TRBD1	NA	CASSPGTGVNQPQHF	TGTGCCAGCAGCCCCGGGACAGGGGTAAATCAGCCCCAGCATTTT
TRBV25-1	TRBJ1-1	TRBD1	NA	CASCPGTGGVRTEAFF	TGTGCCAGCTGCCCGGGGACAGGTGGGGTTAGGACTGAAGCTTTCTTT
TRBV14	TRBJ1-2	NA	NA	CASSQAQYGYTF	TGTGCCAGCAGCCAAGCACAGTATGGCTACACCTTC
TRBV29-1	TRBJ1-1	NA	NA	CSVDRPPVTEAFF	TGCAGTGTAGACAGGCCCCCCGTCACTGAAGCTTTCTTT
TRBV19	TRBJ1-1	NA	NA	CASSDTGSRTEAFF	TGTGCCAGTAGTGATACAGGTTCGAGGACTGAAGCTTTCTTT
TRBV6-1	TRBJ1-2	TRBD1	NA	CASSEPGTGGGGYTF	TGTGCCAGCAGTGAACCTGGGACAGGGGGCGGGGGCTACACCTTC
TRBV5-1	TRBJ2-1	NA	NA	CASSTPGGAPNEQFF	TGCGCCAGCAGCACTCCAGGTGGTGCTCCTAATGAGCAGTTCTTC
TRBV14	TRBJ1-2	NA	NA	CASSQGQAQGYTF	TGTGCCAGCAGCCAAGGGCAGGCACAGGGCTACACCTTC
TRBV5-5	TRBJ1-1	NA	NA	CASSLVGGPNTEAFF	TGTGCCAGCAGCTTGGTAGGAGGACCGAACACTGAAGCTTTCTTT
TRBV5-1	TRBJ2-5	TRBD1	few	CASSRDRVEETQYF	TGCGCCAGCAGCCGTGACAGGGTGGAAGAGACCCAGTACTTC
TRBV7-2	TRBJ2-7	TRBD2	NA	CASSSRTSGGIADF	TGTGCCAGCAGCTCCCGGACTAGCGGGGGGATTGCAGACTTC
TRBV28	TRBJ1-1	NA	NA	CASSFLGRTYPRNTEAFF	TGTGCCAGCAGTTTTCTAGGCAGGACTTATCCTCGGAACACTGAAGCTTTCTTT
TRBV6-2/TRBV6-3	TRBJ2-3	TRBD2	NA	CASSTPTFSGAADTQYF	TGTGCCAGCAGTACTCCGACCTTTAGCGGGGCGGCAGATACGCAGTATTTT
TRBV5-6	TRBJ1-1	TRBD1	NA	CASRGQGSNTEAFF	TGTGCCAGCAGGGGACAGGGATCGAACACTGAAGCTTTCTTT
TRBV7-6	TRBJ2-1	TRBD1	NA	CASSVPTGTGGVEQFF	TGTGCCAGCAGCGTACCTACCGGGACAGGGGGCGTTGAGCAGTTCTTC
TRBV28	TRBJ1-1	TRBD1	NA	CASSLGTATEAFF	TGTGCCAGCAGTTTAGGGACAGCTACTGAAGCTTTCTTT
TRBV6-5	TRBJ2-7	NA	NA	CASSYSGRPEQYF	TGTGCCAGCAGTTACTCGGGGCGGCCCGAGCAGTACTTC
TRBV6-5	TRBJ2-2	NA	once	CASIRSAGGELFF	TGTGCCAGCATACGGTCGGCGGGCGGGGAGCTGTTTTTT
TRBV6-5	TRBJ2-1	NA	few	CASSYSLQDEQFF	TGTGCCAGCAGTTACTCGTTACAGGATGAGCAGTTCTTC
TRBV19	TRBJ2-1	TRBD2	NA	CASRLAGGHEQFF	TGTGCCAGTAGGCTAGCGGGGGGGCATGAGCAGTTCTTC
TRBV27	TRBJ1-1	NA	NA	CASSSTATMNTEAFF	TGTGCCAGCAGTTCGACAGCGACCATGAACACTGAAGCTTTCTTT
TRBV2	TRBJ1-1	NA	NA	CASSRTGTAFF	TGTGCCAGCAGTCGTACAGGCACGGCTTTCTTT
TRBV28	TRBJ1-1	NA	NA	CASSLLRSQAFF	TGTGCCAGCAGTCTCTTGAGAAGCCAAGCTTTCTTT
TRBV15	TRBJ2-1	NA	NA	CATSRGRVMRYNEQFF	TGTGCCACCAGCAGAGGCAGGGTCATGCGGTACAATGAGCAGTTCTTC
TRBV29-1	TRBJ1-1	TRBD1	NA	CSVIGAGGLRNTEAFF	TGCAGCGTTATAGGGGCAGGGGGCCTGAGGAACACTGAAGCTTTCTTT
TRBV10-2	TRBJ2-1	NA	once	CASSDRGNEQFF	TGCGCCAGCAGTGACAGGGGTAATGAGCAGTTCTTC
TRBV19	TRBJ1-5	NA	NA	CASSPGQLSNQPQHF	TGTGCCAGTAGTCCAGGACAGCTTAGCAATCAGCCCCAGCATTTT
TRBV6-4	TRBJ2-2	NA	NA	CASSEAGGLSTGELFF	TGTGCCAGCAGTGAGGCTGGGGGCCTAAGCACCGGGGAGCTGTTTTTT
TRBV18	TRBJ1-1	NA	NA	CASSPGRGRTEAFF	TGTGCCAGCTCACCAGGGAGGGGGAGAACTGAAGCTTTCTTT
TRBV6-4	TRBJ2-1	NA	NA	CASSASTGTGGEQFF	TGTGCCAGCAGTGCCTCCACCGGGACTGGAGGTGAGCAGTTCTTC
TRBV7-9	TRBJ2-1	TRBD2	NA	CAIGGSLAGGNEQFF	TGTGCCATCGGTGGGTCGCTAGCGGGGGGCAATGAGCAGTTCTTC
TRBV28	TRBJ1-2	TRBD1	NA	CASSPGTGGGYTF	TGTGCCAGCAGCCCCGGGACAGGGGGTGGCTACACCTTC
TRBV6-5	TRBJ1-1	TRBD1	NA	CASGDRGLPEAFF	TGTGCCAGCGGAGACAGGGGGTTACCTGAAGCTTTCTTT
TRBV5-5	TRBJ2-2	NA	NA	CASSREAVGELFF	TGTGCCTCTTCAAGGGAGGCCGTCGGGGAGCTGTTTTTT
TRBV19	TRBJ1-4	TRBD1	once	CASSNGQGATNEKLFF	TGTGCCAGTAGTAATGGACAGGGCGCAACTAATGAAAAACTGTTTTTT
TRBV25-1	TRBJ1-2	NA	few	CASSGPRGANYGYTF	TGTGCCAGCAGTGGCCCCCGGGGAGCCAACTATGGCTACACCTTC
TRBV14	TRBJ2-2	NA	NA	CASSQVFGGTNTGELFF	TGTGCCAGCAGCCAAGTTTTTGGCGGGACGAACACCGGGGAGCTGTTTTTT
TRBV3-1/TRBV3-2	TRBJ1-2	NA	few	CASSLNRASGGGYTF	TGTGCCAGCAGTCTTAACAGGGCGTCAGGCGGTGGCTACACCTTC
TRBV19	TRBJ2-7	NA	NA	CASSLRDKGTYEQYF	TGTGCCAGTAGTCTTCGGGACAAGGGAACCTACGAGCAGTACTTC
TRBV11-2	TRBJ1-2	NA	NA	CASSLDSLAYGYTF	TGTGCCAGCAGCTTAGATAGCCTAGCCTATGGCTACACCTTC
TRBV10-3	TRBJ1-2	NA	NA	CAISEAESYGYTF	TGTGCCATCAGTGAGGCGGAGAGCTATGGCTACACCTTC
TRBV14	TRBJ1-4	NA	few	CASSHPEVTATNEKLFF	TGTGCCAGCAGTCATCCCGAGGTCACTGCAACTAATGAAAAACTGTTTTTT
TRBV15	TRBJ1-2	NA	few	CATSRGANYGYTF	TGTGCCACCAGCAGAGGGGCAAACTATGGCTACACCTTC
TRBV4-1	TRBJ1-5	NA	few	CASSYGWKDQPQHF	TGCGCCAGCAGCTACGGGTGGAAGGATCAGCCCCAGCATTTT